This entry concerns a single TCR beta chain. Its specificity is unknown. This PCR relied on a set of 60 Vbeta primers and 13 Jbeta primers. Profiling relied on immunoSEQ multiplex PCR, and the TCRdb table lists in-frame clones only, not all of them. The sample gives 100,000 to 150,000 clones, less than 80% of which show up once; 3% to 4.5% is in the top ten. These data are taken from a study of cytomegalovirus exposure and HLA in healthy donors. Study-level points and caveats: Common viral pathogens seemed to be connected with several of the most significant clusters, according to a later analysis.

V lost 3 bases and J lost 5, with 5 bases in between. CDR3 length: 12 residues. In germline, CDR1 is SGDLS, CDR2 YYNGEE. The V call is TRBV9, the J call TRBJ2-2; D call uncertain. The sequencing input was PBMCs. The origin of this receptor is a man between 40 and 49 years old in good health and CMV-seropositive. CDR3 DNA sequence: TGTGCCAGCAGCGAGCGAACCGGGGAGCTGTTTTTT. Amino acids: CASSERTGELFF.